These 7 T cell receptor beta chains originate from one sample sequenced in a study of shared clonotypes between healthy human individuals. The data were produced by immunoSEQ multiplex PCR, yet TCRdb's version contains in-frame clones alone and is incomplete. The table records about 99,000 clones, about 45% of them present only once. The sequenced sample consisted of PBMCs. Receptor source: a woman aged 40 to 50 in good health. Some clones in this sample may be carry-over from other donors' samples.

This clone was detected only a few times. This chain connects TRBV4-2 to TRBJ2-3; 10 bases map to TRBD2. The CDR3 sequence is 16 residues long. Trimming removed 0 bases from V and 1 base from J; junction bases left unmatched: 1. Germline V lookup: CDR1 LGHNA, CDR2 YNFKEQ. CDR3 in amino acids: CASSQDTSGGTDTQYF. The CDR3 DNA follows: TGTGCCAGCAGCCAAGATACTAGCGGGGGCACAGATACGCAGTATTTT.

This chain links TRBV30 with TRBJ1-1; D is perhaps TRBD1 (5 bases). V was pared by 3 bases and J by 10 bases, with 24 bases between. Germline loops: CDR1 GTSNPN, CDR2 SVGIG (reference sequence). CDR3 size: 15 residues. The CDR3 bases are TGTGCCTGGAGATATCCTAACTTCCGGGGCAGTGTAGCTTTCTTT. Its protein product is CAWRYPNFRGSVAFF. Using reference TRBV30 and TRBJ1-1 for the parts outside the CDR3, the full variable domain is SQTIHQWPATLVQPVGSPLSLECTVEGTSNPNLYWYRQAAGRGLQLLFYSVGIGQISSEVPQNLSASRPQDRQFILSSKKLLLSDSGFYLCAWRYPNFRGSVAFFGQGTRLTVV.

The rearrangement uses TRBV30 and TRBJ2-1; D ambiguous. Trimming took off 2 bases at V and 2 bases at J, with 16 bases between the two ends. The CDR3 is made up of 16 amino acids. The germline V gene encodes CDR1 GTSNPN and CDR2 SVGIG (reference sequence). The CDR3 sequence: CAWSPEYGQAYNEQFF. As DNA, the CDR3 is TGTGCCTGGAGTCCGGAGTATGGTCAGGCCTACAATGAGCAGTTCTTC.

Ten or more counts support this clone. This chain links TRBV4-2 with TRBJ2-7; no clear D gene. Germline assignment: CDR1 LGHNA and CDR2 YNFKEQ. This CDR3 spans 16 amino acids. With 0 bases removed from V and 0 bases from J, the gap between germline ends came to 12 bases. CDR3: CASSQDRGAPSYEQYF. The CDR3 DNA is TGTGCCAGCAGCCAAGATCGAGGAGCGCCCTCCTACGAGCAGTACTTC.

V and J are TRBV5-1 and TRBJ2-3, with 7 nucleotides matching TRBD2. CDR1 is SGHRS, CDR2 YFSETQ, per germline. The V gene end was trimmed by 2 bases and the J gene end by 2 bases; junction bases not matched to a gene: 5. This CDR3 has 15 amino acids. As DNA, the CDR3 is TGCGCCAGCAGCTTTCTAGCGGTTGACACAGATACGCAGTATTTT. It encodes CASSFLAVDTDTQYF.

In regard to this clone: Additional DNA sequences in this sample encode the identical CDR3. This chain uses TRBV7-2 with TRBJ2-1; weak D call: TRBD2 (7 bases). CDR3 length: 13 residues. V lost 8 bases, J lost 5 bases, and 13 bases lay in between. The V gene's germline CDR1 is SGHTA and CDR2 FQGNSA. The CDR3 nucleotides are TGTGCCAGCTCAAGGGGGGGAGACAATGAGCAGTTCTTC. Translating gives CASSRGGDNEQFF. Combining the CDR3 with reference TRBV7-2 and TRBJ2-1 gives the whole variable domain GAGVSQSPSNKVTEKGKDVELRCDPISGHTALYWYRQSLGQGLEFLIYFQGNSAPDKSGLPSDRFSAERTGGSVSTLTIQRTQQEDSAVYLCASSRGGDNEQFFGPGTRLTVL.

This chain links TRBV7-8 with TRBJ2-7; the D gene is possibly TRBD2 (6 bases). The CDR3 consists of 12 residues. Trimming took off 5 bases at V and 4 bases at J, with 9 bases between the two ends. The germline CDR1 and CDR2 sequences are SGHVS and FQNEAQ. The CDR3 DNA reads as TGTGCCAGCAGCGTCGGGAGTTACGAGCAGTACTTC. It codes for CASSVGSYEQYF.